Listed below are T cell receptor beta chains from one sample, sequenced in a study of early T cells in non-severe SARS-CoV-2 infection. MiXCR, applied by TCRdb to the 5' RACE reads, yields one record per CDR3 protein. The sample has under 140,000 distinct CDR3 sequences, 10% to 15% seen once; the top ten hold less than 4.5%. Sequencing was performed on whole blood, taken at baseline. The receptors come from an adult who was a healthcare worker with PCR-confirmed SARS-CoV-2 infection or an uninfected control (not recorded which). Both conserved end residues are part of each CDR3. D genes are given only for firm matches. The size entry is marked missing in some rows and otherwise reads once, few, many or a size class.

d_gene	v_gene	j_gene	abundance	len	CDR3nt	CDR3aa
TRBD2	TRBV6-4	TRBJ2-3	NA	14	TGTGCCAGCAGTTGGACTAGCAGCACAGATACGCAGTATTTT	CASSWTSSTDTQYF
NA	TRBV7-9	TRBJ1-2	few	14	TGTGCCAGCAGCCAAGAATTACTGACACGAGGCTACACCTTC	CASSQELLTRGYTF
TRBD1	TRBV6-1	TRBJ1-2	many	15	TGTGCCAGCAGTTTTGGGACAGGGGGCTCGAGTGGCTACACCTTC	CASSFGTGGSSGYTF
NA	TRBV5-5	TRBJ1-2	many	15	TGTGCCAGCAGCTTTATGGGAACAGTCGTCTATGGCTACACCTTC	CASSFMGTVVYGYTF
TRBD1	TRBV27	TRBJ2-5	NA	13	TGTGCCAGCAAACTGGACAGGGAAGAGACCCAGTACTTC	CASKLDREETQYF
TRBD1	TRBV7-3	TRBJ1-1	many	15	TGTGCCAGCAGCGAGAGACAGGGTTCGGGCACTGAAGCTTTCTTT	CASSERQGSGTEAFF
TRBD1	TRBV11-2	TRBJ2-2	few	14	TGTGCCAGCCGGACAGGGGCGAACACCGGGGAGCTGTTTTTT	CASRTGANTGELFF
TRBD1	TRBV5-1	TRBJ1-2	many	14	TGCGCCAGCAGCTTGGCGGACAGGAGCTATGGCTACACCTTC	CASSLADRSYGYTF
NA	TRBV9	TRBJ2-1	NA	14	TGTGCCAGCAGCCCCTCCAGCTCCTACAATGAGCAGTTCTTC	CASSPSSSYNEQFF
NA	TRBV19	TRBJ1-5	few	17	TGTGCCAGTAGTATTTCTTTAGGGTCAGCAACTAATCAGCCCCAGCATTTT	CASSISLGSATNQPQHF
TRBD1	TRBV12-3/TRBV12-4	TRBJ2-5	many	14	TGTGCCAGCAGCCCGGACAGGGCTCGGGAGACCCAGTACTTC	CASSPDRARETQYF
TRBD1	TRBV20-1	TRBJ1-4	few	15	TGCAGTGCTAGCCGTAGCTGGACAGGGACTGAAAAACTGTTTTTT	CSASRSWTGTEKLFF
NA	TRBV3-1	TRBJ1-1	NA	15	TGTGCCAGCAGCCAGGTTAAGGGGGAGAACACTGAAGCTTTCTTT	CASSQVKGENTEAFF
NA	TRBV5-1	TRBJ2-7	many	14	TGCGCCAGCAGCCTAAACAGGGTGGACTACGAGCAGTACTTC	CASSLNRVDYEQYF
NA	TRBV9	TRBJ2-1	few	13	TGTGCCAGCAGCGTAGACCAGGGAGATGAGCAGTTCTTC	CASSVDQGDEQFF
NA	TRBV6-4	TRBJ2-3	once	16	TGTGCCAGCAGTGATGTAACAAGAGGGCCTGCAGATACGCAGTATTTT	CASSDVTRGPADTQYF
NA	TRBV30	TRBJ2-7	NA	15	TGTGCCTGGAGTGGCGGGGCAGGGTTGGCCTACGAGCAGTACTTC	CAWSGGAGLAYEQYF
NA	TRBV6-5	TRBJ2-1	many	14	TGTGCCAGCAGTTACACCCCTGGCCCCAATGAGCAGTTCTTC	CASSYTPGPNEQFF
TRBD2	TRBV19	TRBJ2-7	NA	15	TGTGCCAGTAGTAGTATGGCTAGCGGGGCCTACGAGCAGTACTTC	CASSSMASGAYEQYF
TRBD2	TRBV15	TRBJ2-1	NA	15	TGTGCCACCAGCAGTCGGACTAGCGGGAGCAATGAGCAGTTCTTC	CATSSRTSGSNEQFF
TRBD1	TRBV6-4	TRBJ2-3	many	15	TGTGCCAGCAGTGAGGGGACAGGGGGCGCAGATACGCAGTATTTT	CASSEGTGGADTQYF
TRBD2	TRBV28	TRBJ2-1	many	16	TGTGCCAGCAGTCCCTCGGGGGGGAGCTCCTACAATGAGCAGTTCTTC	CASSPSGGSSYNEQFF
TRBD1	TRBV20-1	TRBJ1-1	few	12	TGCAGTGCTAACAGGGGTGACACTGAAGCTTTCTTT	CSANRGDTEAFF
NA	TRBV7-9	TRBJ2-1	few	15	TGTGCCAGCAGCTTAGCGTATTCCTCCTACAATGAGCAGTTCTTC	CASSLAYSSYNEQFF
TRBD2	TRBV6-5	TRBJ2-3	few	14	TGTGCCAGCAGTTACCATCGACTAGCGGATACGCAGTATTTT	CASSYHRLADTQYF
NA	TRBV7-6	TRBJ2-5	NA	15	TGTGCCAGCAGCTTAGGAGGCCGGTACCAAGAGACCCAGTACTTC	CASSLGGRYQETQYF
TRBD1	TRBV4-1	TRBJ2-5	NA	16	TGCGCCAGCAGCCAAGCCTCCCAGGGGGCTCGAGAGACCCAGTACTTC	CASSQASQGARETQYF
NA	TRBV20-1	TRBJ2-3	few	17	TGCAGTGCTAGAGATCGAGTCCGGACCCACCGGGTGGATACGCAGTATTTT	CSARDRVRTHRVDTQYF
NA	TRBV29-1	TRBJ1-1	NA	10	TGCAGCGCACAGGGTTACGGAGCTTTCTTT	CSAQGYGAFF
TRBD1	TRBV5-5	TRBJ1-5	few	15	TGTGCCAGCAGCTTACAGGGGGTGAGCAATCAGCCCCAGCATTTT	CASSLQGVSNQPQHF
NA	TRBV29-1	TRBJ1-5	NA	11	TGCAGCGTTGAGGGTGTCCAGCCCCAGCATTTT	CSVEGVQPQHF
TRBD2	TRBV5-6	TRBJ2-3	few	16	TGTGCCAGCAGCCCAAGGATAGCGGGGGGGAGAGATACGCAGTATTTT	CASSPRIAGGRDTQYF
NA	TRBV7-9	TRBJ2-7	few	14	TGTGCCAACAGTCCCAACCTAACCCCCTACGAGCAGTACTTC	CANSPNLTPYEQYF
NA	TRBV5-1	TRBJ1-1	NA	12	TGCGCCAGCAGCTTGGGTGCATTCGAAGCTTTCTTT	CASSLGAFEAFF
TRBD1	TRBV18	TRBJ2-7	few	14	TGTGCCAGCTCACGGACAGGGACCGCCTACGAGCAGTACTTC	CASSRTGTAYEQYF
NA	TRBV2	TRBJ2-5	few	13	TGTGCCAGCAGTAGGTCAAACCAAGAGACCCAGTACTTC	CASSRSNQETQYF
NA	TRBV29-1	TRBJ1-1	NA	13	TGCAGCGTTGCGGACAGTCGATATACTGAAGCTTTCTTT	CSVADSRYTEAFF
NA	TRBV28	TRBJ1-2	NA	11	TGTGCCAGCAGTGTAGACTATGGCTACACCTTC	CASSVDYGYTF
NA	TRBV7-6	TRBJ2-2	few	15	TGTGCCAGCAGCCTCGACAGGTCGGCCACCGGGGAGCTGTTTTTT	CASSLDRSATGELFF
TRBD1	TRBV12-3/TRBV12-4	TRBJ2-7	many	17	TGTGCCAGCAGCCCCGGGACAGGGGCCCTTAATCTTCTAAAGCAGTACTTC	CASSPGTGALNLLKQYF
NA	TRBV3-1	TRBJ2-4	many	12	TGTGCCAGCAGCCTAACACAAAACATTCAGTACTTC	CASSLTQNIQYF
NA	TRBV7-9	TRBJ1-4	few	14	TGTGCCAGCAGCTTGAACACGGAGGGAGAAAAACTGTTTTTT	CASSLNTEGEKLFF
NA	TRBV2	TRBJ1-2	NA	14	TGTGCCTCACGAGGCAATGATTTCGAAGGCGGCTACACCTTC	CASRGNDFEGGYTF
TRBD2	TRBV20-1	TRBJ2-2	many	16	TGCAGTGCTAGAGATACGGGAGGGCCGAACACCGGGGAGCTGTTTTTT	CSARDTGGPNTGELFF
NA	TRBV9	TRBJ1-5	NA	13	TGTGCCAGCAGCGGGGGCGGCAATCAGCCCCAGCATTTT	CASSGGGNQPQHF
TRBD2	TRBV6-2/TRBV6-3	TRBJ2-1	NA	16	TGTGCCAGCTTTTCTAGCGGCTATTCCTCCTACAATGAGCAGTTCTTC	CASFSSGYSSYNEQFF
NA	TRBV6-5	TRBJ1-4	NA	13	TGTGCCAGCAGCCTCACTACGCATGAAAAACTGTTTTTT	CASSLTTHEKLFF
NA	TRBV9	TRBJ2-1	few	15	TGTGCCAGCAGCGTAGGACTAGAAGCCTACAATGAGCAGTTCTTC	CASSVGLEAYNEQFF
TRBD1	TRBV24-1	TRBJ2-4	few	15	TGTGCCACCAGTGAACACGGGACAGGGGCGAACATTCAGTACTTC	CATSEHGTGANIQYF
TRBD2	TRBV7-9	TRBJ2-7	few	15	TGTGCCAGCAGCTTACCGGGACTAGCCCGGAACGAGCAGTACTTC	CASSLPGLARNEQYF
NA	TRBV29-1	TRBJ1-1	many	11	TGCAGCGTTGGGAGGGTCACTGAAGCTTTCTTT	CSVGRVTEAFF
NA	TRBV14	TRBJ2-1	NA	15	TGTGCCAGCAGTACAGGAGGGGGGGTGTACAATGAGCAGTTCTTC	CASSTGGGVYNEQFF